One and the same sample provided the 21 T cell receptor beta chains below, sequenced in a study of blood T cell repertoires in COVID-19. Assay used: immunoSEQ multiplex PCR; TCRdb lists only in-frame clones, some missing. The table has 90,000 to 120,000 clones, approximately 88% seen once. Sample: peripheral blood. These receptor sequences come from a man in his forties with active or convalescent COVID-19.

The rearrangement links TRBV5-1 to TRBJ2-7, with D possibly matching TRBD2 (5 bases). Per germline, CDR1 SGHRS and CDR2 YFSETQ. The CDR3 is made up of 13 amino acids. With 4 bases removed from V and 2 bases from J, the gap between germline ends came to 10 bases. The CDR3 nucleotides read TGCGCCAGCAGCACCGGGAATCCCTACGAGCAGTACTTC. Protein sequence: CASSTGNPYEQYF. Filled out from reference TRBV5-1 and TRBJ2-7, the complete variable domain reads KAGVTQTPRYLIKTRGQQVTLSCSPISGHRSVSWYQQTPGQGLQFLFEYFSETQRNKGNFPGRFSGRQFSNSRSEMNVSTLELGDSALYLCASSTGNPYEQYFGPGTRLTVT.

V usage is TRBV19 and J usage is TRBJ1-2; D remains unclear. CDR1 and CDR2 from the germline V gene are LNHDA and SQIVND (reference sequence). There are 15 residues in the CDR3. Trimming took 3 bases from V and 8 from J, leaving 19 bases between them. As DNA, the CDR3 is TGTGCCAGTAGTATTCAGGCCGCCAGTAGAGAGGGCTACACCTTC. It translates to CASSIQAASREGYTF.

V gene TRBV5-8 combines with J gene TRBJ2-1; 10 nucleotides match TRBD2. Trimming removed 0 bases from V and 6 bases from J; junction bases left unmatched: 6. This CDR3 spans 16 amino acids. CDR1 is SGHTS and CDR2 is YDEGEE in the germline V gene. CDR3 nucleotides: TGTGCCAGCAGCTTGGATGCAGCGGGAGGGGTCAATGAGCAGTTCTTC. Translation gives CASSLDAAGGVNEQFF.

V usage is TRBV23-1 and J usage is TRBJ1-1; D possibly corresponds to TRBD1 (6 bases). TRBV23-1 is identified as an open reading frame with a role that is uncertain. CDR3 size: 16 residues. Between the trimmed V and J ends, which lost 7 bases and 1 base, there was a span of 19 bases. The CDR3 spells CASTHPTGNRNTEAFF. The DNA of the CDR3 is TGCGCCAGCACCCACCCAACAGGGAACAGGAACACTGAAGCTTTCTTT.

The genes are TRBV5-4 and TRBJ1-4; 9 positions match TRBD1. The V segment lost 0 bases and the J segment 5 bases; nucleotides outside the gene matches: 5. Germline V CDR1 and CDR2: SGHNT, YYREEE (reference sequence). This CDR3 region has 16 residues. The CDR3 protein is CASSLAVGQGNEKLFF. In DNA form, the CDR3 reads TGTGCCAGCAGCTTGGCCGTCGGACAGGGGAATGAAAAACTGTTTTTT.

This sequence joins TRBV7-6 and TRBJ2-7, with a weak D call TRBD2 (5 bases). The CDR3 is made up of 14 amino acids. The ends were cut back, 1 base at V and 1 base at J, with 8 bases in the middle. The germline V gene encodes CDR1 SGHVS and CDR2 FNYEAQ. The CDR3 protein is CASSLEEESYEQYF. CDR3 in DNA: TGTGCCAGCAGCTTAGAGGAGGAGTCCTACGAGCAGTACTTC. The variable domain in full, completed from reference TRBV7-6 and TRBJ2-7, reads GAGVSQSPRYKVTKRGQDVALRCDPISGHVSLYWYRQALGQGPEFLTYFNYEAQQDKSGLPNDRFSAERPEGSISTLTIQRTEQRDSAMYRCASSLEEESYEQYFGPGTRLTVT.

This chain uses TRBV9 with TRBJ2-7, with TRBD1 identical over 9 bases. This CDR3 contains 14 residues. V shed 4 bases and J 2 bases; nucleotides not matched to a gene: 4. Germline V lookup: CDR1 SGDLS, CDR2 YYNGEE. CDR3 coding DNA: TGTGCCAGCAGCTCTGGGACAGGGACCTACGAGCAGTACTTC. It specifies CASSSGTGTYEQYF. The complete variable domain, with remaining parts taken from reference TRBV9 and TRBJ2-7, reads DSGVTQTPKHLITATGQRVTLRCSPRSGDLSVYWYQQSLDQGLQFLIQYYNGEERAKGNILERFSAQQFPDLHSELNLSSLELGDSALYFCASSSGTGTYEQYFGPGTRLTVT.

Here the CDR3 DNA reads TGTGCCAGTAGGACGGGGGGCTTTGGGAATCAGCCCCAGCATTTT. This gives the protein CASRTGGFGNQPQHF. J is TRBJ1-5 and V is TRBV19; the D gene is possibly TRBD1 (6 bases). CDR3 length: 15 residues. V lost 6 bases to trimming and J lost 4 bases, with 16 bases between them. The germline V gene encodes CDR1 LNHDA and CDR2 SQIVND (reference sequence).

V and J are TRBV20-1 and TRBJ1-2; D is ambiguous. This CDR3 is 11 amino acids long. The germline V and J ends were trimmed by 4 bases and 7 bases, with 10 bases remaining between them. Germline V lookup: CDR1 DFQATT, CDR2 SNEGSKA (reference sequence). In DNA, the CDR3 is TGCAGTGCTACGCTTACGGGTGGCTACACCTTC. Translation: CSATLTGGYTF.

The chain recombines TRBV24-1 with TRBJ1-2; 8 bases match TRBD1. This CDR3 is 15 amino acids long. V was pared by 3 bases and J by 4 bases, with 6 bases of the junction left unmatched. Germline values: CDR1 KGHDR, CDR2 SFDVKD. The CDR3 loop is CATSDGLTGGYGYTF. The DNA of the CDR3 is TGTGCCACCAGTGATGGCCTAACAGGGGGCTATGGCTACACCTTC.

The rearrangement uses TRBV24-1 and TRBJ2-1; 9 bases match TRBD2. CDR1 is KGHDR and CDR2 is SFDVKD in the germline V gene. The CDR3 sequence is 17 residues long. J lost 4 bases, V lost 4 bases, and 10 bases had no gene match. The CDR3, as DNA: TGTGCCACCAGTGACCCCCTTTCTAGCGGGGTTTACAATGAGCAGTTCTTC. Amino acid sequence: CATSDPLSSGVYNEQFF.

The chain links TRBV2 to TRBJ2-3, with TRBD2 identical over 12 bases. J lost 2 bases, V lost 6 bases, and 9 bases had no gene match. Germline V lookup: CDR1 SNHLY, CDR2 FYNNEI. This CDR3 contains 17 residues. The chain's CDR3 is CASRWRTSGIVTDTQYF. The DNA for the CDR3 is TGTGCCAGCAGATGGAGGACTAGCGGGATCGTCACAGATACGCAGTATTTT.

The rearrangement links TRBV6-2 or TRBV6-3 to TRBJ2-5; D is undetermined. Looked up from germline, CDR1 is MNHEY and CDR2 is SVGEGT. The CDR3 spans 12 residues. The germline V and J ends were trimmed by 3 bases and 5 bases, with 7 bases remaining between them. The CDR3 nucleotides read TGTGCCAGCAGTTATGTTCGGGAGACCCAGTACTTC. Amino acid sequence: CASSYVRETQYF.

The count of this clone is one. The rearrangement uses TRBV10-3 and TRBJ2-6; TRBD1 might be the D (6 bases). V was trimmed by 5 bases and J by 1 base, leaving 9 bases between them. CDR3 length: 15 residues. The germline CDR1 and CDR2 sequences are ENHRY and SYGVKD. CDR3 amino acids: CAISPGASGANVLTF. The CDR3 DNA reads as TGTGCCATCAGTCCAGGGGCGTCTGGGGCCAACGTCCTGACTTTC.

CDR3 nucleotide sequence: TGTGCCAGTAGTACCGGGACAGGGGACTGGGGCTGGCAGTATTTT. Amino acid sequence: CASSTGTGDWGWQYF. The rearrangement uses TRBV19 and TRBJ2-3; 10 nucleotides match TRBD1. This CDR3 is built from 15 residues. V dropped 4 bases and J dropped 11; count of bases not matched to a gene: 12. Per the germline V gene, CDR1 is LNHDA and CDR2 is SQIVND (reference sequence).

This chain's CDR3 is CASRETPFLRELFF. The CDR3 DNA reads as TGTGCCAGCAGGGAGACTCCCTTCTTGCGGGAGCTGTTTTTT. This sequence joins TRBV6-5 and TRBJ2-2; D is ambiguous. From germline, CDR1 is MNHEY and CDR2 SVGAGI. The CDR3 contains 14 residues. Trimming took off 6 bases at V and 9 bases at J, with 17 bases between the two ends.

The table lists this clone with a few counts. The chain employs TRBV19 and TRBJ1-2; TRBD1 is a possible D gene (5 bases). Germline V gene data show CDR1 as LNHDA and CDR2 as SQIVND (reference sequence). CDR3 size: 13 residues. The V end was cut by 7 bases, the J end by 4 bases, with 13 bases between. As DNA, the CDR3 is TGTGCCAGTACCCTGGAAGGGGTCTATGGCTACACCTTC. This encodes CASTLEGVYGYTF.

The rearrangement joins TRBV5-4 to TRBJ2-7, with 9 bases identical to TRBD1. Per germline, CDR1 SGHNT and CDR2 YYREEE (reference sequence). V was clipped by 5 bases and J by 5 bases; unmatched bases: 8. This CDR3 contains 14 residues. The CDR3 DNA follows: TGTGCCAGCAGTTACCGGGACAGGGTCCACGAGCAGTACTTC. Translated, it gives CASSYRDRVHEQYF.

The V gene is TRBV3-1 (or the pseudogene TRBV3-2), the J gene TRBJ1-1, with D possibly being TRBD1 (6 bases). This CDR3 is 14 amino acids long. The V end lost 4 bases, the J end lost 9 bases, and 18 bases lay between the germline ends. CDR1 is LGHDT, CDR2 YNNKEL, per germline (reference sequence). CDR3 bases: TGTGCCAGCAGCCTCAACAGGGCCCCTGGTCAAGCTTTCTTT. As protein: CASSLNRAPGQAFF.

The chain has TRBV6-5 and TRBJ2-7; TRBD1 aligns across 7 bases. The CDR3 has 13 amino acids. The V gene's germline CDR1 is MNHEY and CDR2 SVGAGI. The ends lost 5 bases at V and 1 base at J; junction bases unmatched: 2. The CDR3 DNA reads as TGTGCCAGCAGTCGACAGGGTTCCTACGAGCAGTACTTC. Its translation is CASSRQGSYEQYF.

This chain uses TRBV19 with TRBJ1-5, with D perhaps TRBD1 (6 bases). Trimming left V 7 bases short and J 1 base short, with 20 bases between. The CDR3 totals 17 residues. Germline V gives CDR1 LNHDA, CDR2 SQIVND (reference sequence). CDR3 nucleotides: TGTGCCAGTAAGGGGGTGGCGGCCAGTCAAAGCAATCAGCCCCAGCATTTT. This gives the protein CASKGVAASQSNQPQHF.